This T cell receptor (beta chain) was sequenced in a study of blood T cell repertoires in COVID-19. Profiling relied on immunoSEQ multiplex PCR, and the TCRdb table lists in-frame clones only, not all of them. The sample includes more than 85,000 clones, approximately 86% seen only once; the top ten take 2.1%. The CDR3 runs to 13 residues. The germline V gene encodes CDR1 GTSNPN and CDR2 SVGIG (reference sequence). The V and J ends lost 1 base and 5 bases respectively, with 9 bases between them. The clonotype was recovered from a middle-aged man with COVID-19, enrolled during active disease. The gene calls are TRBV30 and TRBJ1-5, with a weak D call TRBD1 (5 bases). Sample: peripheral blood. CDR3 bases: TGTGCCTGGAGTGGACAGTTCGATCAGCCCCAGCATTTT. Its protein product is CAWSGQFDQPQHF.